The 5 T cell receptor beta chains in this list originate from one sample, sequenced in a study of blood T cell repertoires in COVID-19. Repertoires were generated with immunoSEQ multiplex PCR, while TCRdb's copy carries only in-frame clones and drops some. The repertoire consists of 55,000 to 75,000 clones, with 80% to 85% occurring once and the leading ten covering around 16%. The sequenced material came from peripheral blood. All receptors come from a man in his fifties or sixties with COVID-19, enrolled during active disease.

The CDR3 DNA is TGCGCCAGCAGTCGCCGGACTAGCGGAGGACTCACAGATACGCAGTATTTT. Amino acids: CASSRRTSGGLTDTQYF. The gene calls are TRBV10-1 and TRBJ2-3; 10 nucleotides agree with TRBD2. The CDR3 is 17 residues long. V gave up 5 bases and J gave up 2 bases; unmatched junction bases: 10. Germline V CDR1 and CDR2: WNHNN, SYGVQD (reference sequence).

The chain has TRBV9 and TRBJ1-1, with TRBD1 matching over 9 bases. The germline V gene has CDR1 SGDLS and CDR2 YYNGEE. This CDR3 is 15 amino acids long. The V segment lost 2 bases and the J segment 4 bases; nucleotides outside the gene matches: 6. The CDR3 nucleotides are TGTGCCAGCAGCGTGAGCGGGACAGGGAGCACTGAAGCTTTCTTT. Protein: CASSVSGTGSTEAFF.

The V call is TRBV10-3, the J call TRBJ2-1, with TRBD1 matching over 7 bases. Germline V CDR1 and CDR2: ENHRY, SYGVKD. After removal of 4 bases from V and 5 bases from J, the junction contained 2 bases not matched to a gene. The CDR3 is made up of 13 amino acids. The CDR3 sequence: CAISAGTDNEQFF. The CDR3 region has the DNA TGTGCCATCAGTGCCGGGACAGACAATGAGCAGTTCTTC.

As DNA, the CDR3 is TGTGCCAGCACGGGGTTTAGCACAGATACGCAGTATTTT. It yields the protein CASTGFSTDTQYF. The chain carries TRBV6-5 and TRBJ2-3, with D possibly matching TRBD2 (5 bases). CDR3 length: 13 residues. Germline loops: CDR1 MNHEY, CDR2 SVGAGI. V lost 7 bases and J 0 bases, leaving 8 bases between the germline ends.

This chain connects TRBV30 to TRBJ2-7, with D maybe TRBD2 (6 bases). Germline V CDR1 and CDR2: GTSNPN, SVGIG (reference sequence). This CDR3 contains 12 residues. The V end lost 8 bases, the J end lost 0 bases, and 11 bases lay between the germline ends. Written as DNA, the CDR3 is TGTGCCGCTACTAGCCCCTCCTACGAGCAGTACTTC. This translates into CAATSPSYEQYF.